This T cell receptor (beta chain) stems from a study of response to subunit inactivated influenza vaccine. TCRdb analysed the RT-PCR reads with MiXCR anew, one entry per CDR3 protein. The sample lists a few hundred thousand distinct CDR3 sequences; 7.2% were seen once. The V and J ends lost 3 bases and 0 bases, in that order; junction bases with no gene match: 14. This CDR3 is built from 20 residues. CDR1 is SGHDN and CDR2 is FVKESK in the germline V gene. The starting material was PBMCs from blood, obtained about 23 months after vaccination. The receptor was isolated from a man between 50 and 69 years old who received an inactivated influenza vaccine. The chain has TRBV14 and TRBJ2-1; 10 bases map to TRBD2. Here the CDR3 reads CASSQIPGTSVHSSYNEQFF. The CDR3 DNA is TGTGCCAGCAGCCAGATCCCCGGGACTAGCGTACATAGCTCCTACAATGAGCAGTTCTTC.